These 11 T cell receptor beta chains originate from one sample sequenced in a study of long-term antiretroviral therapy in people with HIV. Running of the v3.0 immunoSEQ assay took place at survey level. Profiling relied on immunoSEQ multiplex PCR, and the TCRdb table lists in-frame clones only, not all of them. The sample lists about 20,000 clones, 92% seen once, with around 7.1% in the top ten. The sample consisted of unsorted PBMCs, taken 4.4 years after starting antiretroviral therapy. These receptors were taken from a woman aged 45-65 years with HIV.

Concerning this clone: At one end, the junction sequence differs from germline, possibly due to a read error. This sequence joins TRBV7-7 and TRBJ2-2; perhaps TRBD2 as D (5 bases). The CDR3 sequence is 15 residues long. Germline V CDR1 and CDR2: SSHAT, FNYEAQ (reference sequence). This CDR3 is CASSLAGGNTGELFF. The CDR3 DNA sequence: TGTGCTAGCAGCTTAGCAGGAGGGAACACCGGGGAGCTGTTTTTT.

The chain is built from TRBV18 and TRBJ2-1; D not resolved. The germline gives CDR1 KGHSH, CDR2 LQKENI. Deletions cut 7 bases from V and 5 bases from J, with 15 bases between. The CDR3 is made up of 14 amino acids. The CDR3 loop reads CASWPGAADNEQFF. CDR3 DNA sequence: TGTGCCAGCTGGCCGGGTGCTGCTGACAATGAGCAGTTCTTC.

The V and J genes are TRBV7-3 and TRBJ2-5, with a weak D call TRBD2 (5 bases). Germline V gene data show CDR1 as SGHTA and CDR2 as FQGTGA. The CDR3 is 13 amino acids. Trimming removed 0 bases at V and 8 bases at J, with 10 bases between. CDR3 sequence (DNA): TGTGCCAGCAGCTTAACGAGTCGGGGTACCCAGTACTTC. Its translation: CASSLTSRGTQYF.

The V call is TRBV11-2, the J call TRBJ1-6; 10 nucleotides agree with TRBD1. The CDR3 covers 16 residues. With V trimmed by 1 base and J by 11 bases, 8 bases remained unmatched. The germline CDR1 and CDR2 sequences are SGHAT and FQNNGV. CDR3 in DNA: TGTGCCAGCAGCTTAGCCGTTGGACAGGGGGTAACACCCCTCCACTTT. It is translated as CASSLAVGQGVTPLHF.

The chain links TRBV11-2 to TRBJ1-6, with D possibly TRBD1 on 6 matching bases. V gave up 5 bases and J gave up 2 bases, with 10 bases separating them. The V gene's germline CDR1 is SGHAT and CDR2 FQNNGV. CDR3 size: 15 residues. CDR3 sequence: CASSHGQPYNSPLHF. The CDR3 coding sequence is TGTGCCAGCAGCCATGGACAGCCCTATAATTCACCCCTCCACTTT.

The chain employs TRBV30 and TRBJ1-5; D gene uncertain. CDR1 GTSNPN and CDR2 SVGIG come from the germline V gene (reference sequence). The V gene lost 2 bases and the J gene lost 3 bases, with 20 bases spanning the gap. The CDR3 has 17 amino acids. CDR3 residues: CAWSQTLGSQNNQPQHF. CDR3 nucleotide sequence: TGTGCCTGGAGTCAAACGTTGGGGAGCCAAAACAATCAGCCCCAGCATTTT. The full variable domain, with the rest looked up from reference TRBV30 and TRBJ1-5, is SQTIHQWPATLVQPVGSPLSLECTVEGTSNPNLYWYRQAAGRGLQLLFYSVGIGQISSEVPQNLSASRPQDRQFILSSKKLLLSDSGFYLCAWSQTLGSQNNQPQHFGDGTRLSIL.

The J gene is TRBJ1-6, the V gene TRBV18; D is unresolved. The CDR3 length is 15 residues. V was trimmed by 1 base and J by 9 bases, leaving 13 bases between them. From germline, CDR1 is KGHSH and CDR2 LQKENI. This CDR3 reads CASSPQAERSSPLHF. In DNA form, the CDR3 reads TGTGCCAGCTCACCACAAGCGGAGAGGAGTTCACCCCTCCACTTT. The complete variable domain, with remaining parts taken from reference TRBV18 and TRBJ1-6, reads NAGVMQNPRHLVRRRGQEARLRCSPMKGHSHVYWYRQLPEEGLKFMVYLQKENIIDESGMPKERFSAEFPKEGPSILRIQQVVRGDSAAYFCASSPQAERSSPLHFGNGTRLTVT.

The CDR3 is CASSTLLNTEAFF. The DNA for the CDR3 is TGTGCCAGCAGTACCCTCTTGAACACTGAAGCTTTCTTT. J is TRBJ1-1 and V is TRBV27; unclear D gene. This CDR3 has 13 residues. V lost 5 bases to trimming and J lost 0 bases, with 7 bases between them. The germline V gene has CDR1 MNHEY and CDR2 SMNVEV (reference sequence).

The chain is built from TRBV21-1 and TRBJ2-3; TRBD2, as called in the table, went unchecked against the DNA. TRBV21-1 is annotated as a pseudogene. The CDR3 loop spans 14 amino acids. CDR3: CASSRGGSTDTQYF. CDR3 bases: TGTGCCAGCAGCAGGGGAGGGAGCACAGATACGCAGTATTTT.

V usage is TRBV5-1 and J usage is TRBJ2-3; D gene ambiguous. Germline CDR1 reads SGHRS; CDR2 reads YFSETQ. This CDR3 comprises 14 residues. V lost 0 bases and J 6 bases, leaving 11 bases between the germline ends. The CDR3 spells CASSLGDIQDTQYF. The CDR3 DNA reads as TGCGCCAGCAGCTTGGGAGACATTCAGGATACGCAGTATTTT.

The chain combines TRBV5-6 with TRBJ1-1; D possibly corresponds to TRBD1 (5 bases). Germline CDR1 SGHDT, CDR2 YYEEEE. The CDR3 covers 15 residues. The V end lost 4 bases, the J end lost 5 bases, and 18 bases lay between the germline ends. The DNA of the CDR3 is TGTGCCAGCAGCCCCCCATCCCGAGGGGCAACTGAAGCTTTCTTT. Encoded protein: CASSPPSRGATEAFF. The full variable domain, in which reference TRBV5-6 and TRBJ1-1 provide the parts outside the CDR3, is DAGVTQSPTHLIKTRGQQVTLRCSPKSGHDTVSWYQQALGQGPQFIFQYYEEEERQRGNFPDRFSGHQFPNYSSELNVNALLLGDSALYLCASSPPSRGATEAFFGQGTRLTVV.